These 24 T cell receptor beta chains were all obtained from the same sample, sequenced in a study of CD8 T cells in ankylosing spondylitis. Study-wide points: There was a TCR beta motif, made of fewer than 10 highly homologous variants, that appeared characteristic of ankylosing spondylitis blood.

TCRdb processed the 5' RACE reads anew with MiXCR; each CDR3 protein has one entry. The data contain 200,000 to 250,000 distinct CDR3 sequences, about 16% of them seen just once; the ten biggest clones take up roughly 46%. These receptors have no identified antigens. The sample consisted of blood, either unsorted or a sorted T cell fraction (not recorded which). These receptors originate from a male donor with ankylosing spondylitis.

The gene calls are TRBV4-1 and TRBJ1-3; 8 nucleotides agree with TRBD1. The CDR3 length is 16 residues. CDR1 and CDR2 (germline): MGHRA, YSYEKL. Unmatched junction bases numbered 8, after V lost 4 bases and J lost 3 bases. The CDR3 DNA follows: TGCGCCAGCAGCCGCCTGGACAGGGAAGATGGAAACACCATATATTTT. Translated, it gives CASSRLDREDGNTIYF.

CDR3 residues: CASSSIGHHHHNSPLHF. CDR3 coding DNA: TGTGCCAGCAGCTCTATAGGACACCACCACCATAATTCACCCCTCCACTTT. The chain uses TRBV7-2 and TRBJ1-6, with D perhaps matching TRBD1 (5 bases). V was cut by 4 bases and J by 5 bases, with 18 bases left in between. This CDR3 contains 17 residues. CDR1 SGHTA and CDR2 FQGNSA come from the germline V gene. Looking up the rest from reference TRBV7-2 and TRBJ1-6 gives the full variable domain: GAGVSQSPSNKVTEKGKDVELRCDPISGHTALYWYRQSLGQGLEFLIYFQGNSAPDKSGLPSDRFSAERTGGSVSTLTIQRTQQEDSAVYLCASSSIGHHHHNSPLHFGNGTRLTVT.

This clonotype was seen only a few times. The chain uses TRBV7-8 and TRBJ2-7; no firm D call. The CDR3 spans 15 residues. Germline V gives CDR1 SGHVS, CDR2 FQNEAQ. V was pared by 1 base and J by 2 bases, with 12 bases between. The CDR3 region has the DNA TGTGCCAGCAGCTTAGTAGCCAGCAGAGCCTACGAGCAGTACTTC. It yields the protein CASSLVASRAYEQYF.

Only a few counts were recorded for this clonotype. The chain links TRBV4-1 to TRBJ1-5; D gene uncertain. CDR3 length equals 15 residues. V was shortened by 1 base and J by 6 bases, with 13 bases between the two germline ends. The germline V gene has CDR1 MGHRA and CDR2 YSYEKL. For the CDR3, the DNA is TGCGCCAGCAGCCAAGTGGCAGGAAATGTTCAGCCCCAGCATTTT. Amino acids: CASSQVAGNVQPQHF.

This clonotype was counted a few times. The V call is TRBV28, the J call TRBJ1-1; D remains unclear. CDR1 and CDR2 from the germline V gene are MDHEN and SYDVKM. Trimming stripped 8 bases from V and 5 bases from J, with 12 bases between. The CDR3 totals 12 residues. The CDR3: CASLLVGTEAFF. CDR3 nucleotide sequence: TGTGCCAGCTTACTCGTGGGGACTGAAGCTTTCTTT.

V is TRBV29-1 and J is TRBJ1-2; 8 bases match TRBD1. The CDR3 covers 11 residues. In germline, CDR1 is SQVTM, CDR2 ANQGSEA. Trimming at V came to 6 bases and at J to 5 bases, leaving 2 bases not matched to a gene. For the CDR3, the DNA is TGCAGCGTGTGGACAGGGTATGGCTACACCTTC. Amino acid sequence: CSVWTGYGYTF. The variable domain in full, completed from reference TRBV29-1 and TRBJ1-2, reads SAVISQKPSRDICQRGTSLTIQCQVDSQVTMMFWYRQQPGQSLTLIATANQGSEATYESGFVIDKFPISRPNLTFSTLTVSNMSPEDSSIYLCSVWTGYGYTFGSGTRLTVV.

V and J are TRBV9 and TRBJ2-3; a weak D match, TRBD2 (6 bases). This CDR3 has 16 amino acids. CDR1 is SGDLS, CDR2 YYNGEE, per germline. The V and J ends lost 0 bases and 2 bases respectively, with 13 bases between them. For the CDR3, the DNA is TGTGCCAGCAGCGTAGGGGCTAGCGAGCCCACAGATACGCAGTATTTT. Translation: CASSVGASEPTDTQYF.

This clonotype occurred many times. The V call is TRBV4-2, the J call TRBJ2-7; D is unclear. Germline CDR1 and CDR2: LGHNA and YNFKEQ. CDR3 length: 14 residues. V was clipped by 1 base and J by 3 bases, with 10 bases between them. CDR3 DNA: TGTGCCAGCAGCCAAGTTGGGCAGAGCTACGAGCAGTACTTC. Its translation: CASSQVGQSYEQYF.

J is TRBJ1-6 and V is TRBV4-1; D is undetermined. V lost 0 bases to trimming and J lost 7 bases, with 10 bases between them. CDR1 is MGHRA, CDR2 YSYEKL, per germline. The CDR3 extends over 15 amino acids. CDR3 in DNA: TGCGCCAGCAGCCAAGATCCCCCAGCAAATTCACCCCTCCACTTT. This codes for CASSQDPPANSPLHF.

This clonotype was found a few times. This CDR3 is CASSLGVAGWGDEQFF. The CDR3 DNA follows: TGTGCCAGCAGCTTAGGCGTAGCGGGATGGGGTGATGAGCAGTTCTTC. The V call is TRBV7-8, the J call TRBJ2-1; TRBD2 matches at 8 bases. CDR1 and CDR2 from the germline V gene are SGHVS and FQNEAQ. Germline trimming cut 1 base from V and 8 bases from J; bases unmatched to any gene: 10. This CDR3 region has 16 residues.

The rearrangement links TRBV2 to TRBJ2-3; the match to TRBD2 covers 7 bases. The germline gives CDR1 SNHLY, CDR2 FYNNEI. There are 16 residues in the CDR3. The trim removed 5 bases at V and 4 bases at J, leaving 12 bases unmatched. CDR3 region: CASSTTREGSSDTQYF. CDR3 bases: TGTGCCAGCAGTACCACCAGGGAGGGGAGCTCAGATACGCAGTATTTT. The entire variable domain, with the rest obtained from reference TRBV2 and TRBJ2-3, is as follows: EPEVTQTPSHQVTQMGQEVILRCVPISNHLYFYWYRQILGQKVEFLVSFYNNEISEKSEIFDDQFSVERPDGSNFTLKIRSTKLEDSAMYFCASSTTREGSSDTQYFGPGTRLTVL.

The chain couples TRBV27 to TRBJ2-7; D not resolved. The V gene lost 6 bases and the J gene lost 3 bases, with 12 bases spanning the gap. Germline V lookup: CDR1 MNHEY, CDR2 SMNVEV (reference sequence). CDR3 length: 13 amino acids. CDR3 sequence (DNA): TGTGCCAGCAGACCACCGGACCGCTACGAGCAGTACTTC. Amino acids: CASRPPDRYEQYF.

In its sample, this clonotype was seen once. The chain employs TRBV4-1 and TRBJ2-6, with 8 bases identical to TRBD1. After removal of 0 bases from V and 0 bases from J, the junction contained 4 bases not matched to a gene. This CDR3 region has 18 residues. Germline V gene lookup returns CDR1 MGHRA and CDR2 YSYEKL. The chain's CDR3 is CASSQERTGLSGANVLTF. The DNA of the CDR3 is TGCGCCAGCAGCCAAGAGCGGACAGGGCTCTCTGGGGCCAACGTCCTGACTTTC.

This clonotype was detected a few times. The chain is built from TRBV11-1 and TRBJ2-4; 16 bases agree with TRBD2. Trimming at V came to 4 bases and at J to 9 bases, leaving 15 bases not matched to a gene. CDR1 is SGHAT and CDR2 is FQDESV in the germline V gene (reference sequence). This CDR3 spans 19 amino acids. The chain's CDR3 is CASSSLRVGTSGRAGIQYF. For the CDR3, the DNA is TGTGCCAGCAGCTCTCTACGCGTCGGGACTAGCGGGAGGGCTGGCATTCAGTACTTC.

This clonotype was picked up a small number of times. The genes are TRBV2 and TRBJ2-7; possibly TRBD1 for D (5 bases). The V gene's germline CDR1 is SNHLY and CDR2 FYNNEI. Trimming removed 3 bases from V and 1 base from J, with 13 bases in between. This CDR3 comprises 15 residues. The chain's CDR3 is CASSEGQGKSYEQYF. CDR3 nucleotides: TGTGCCAGCAGTGAGGGTCAGGGCAAGTCCTACGAGCAGTACTTC.

The chain employs TRBV13 and TRBJ2-3; TRBD1 matches 8 bases. V shed 3 bases, J shed 0 bases, and the junction held 8 bases outside the gene matches. The CDR3 consists of 17 residues. Germline V gives CDR1 PRHDT, CDR2 FYEKMQ (reference sequence). CDR3: CASSLGRTGYSTDTQYF. The CDR3 nucleotides read TGTGCCAGCAGCTTGGGACGGACAGGGTATAGCACAGATACGCAGTATTTT.

The V gene is TRBV2, the J gene TRBJ2-7; TRBD1 matches 7 bases. CDR3 length equals 12 residues. Germline lookup yields CDR1 SNHLY and CDR2 FYNNEI. V was clipped by 6 bases and J by 1 base; unmatched bases: 0. CDR3 amino acids: CASRGQSYEQYF. CDR3 DNA sequence: TGTGCCAGCAGGGGACAGTCCTACGAGCAGTACTTC.

This clonotype was counted at least ten times. The rearrangement links TRBV12-3 or TRBV12-4 to TRBJ2-3; D is possibly TRBD2 (5 bases). There are 17 residues in the CDR3. V was trimmed by 1 base and J by 0 bases, leaving 14 bases between them. The CDR3 bases are TGTGCCAGCAGTTTAGTATTTAGCGTACGTAGCACAGATACGCAGTATTTT. This gives the protein CASSLVFSVRSTDTQYF.

The chain combines TRBV5-1 with TRBJ2-2; perhaps D is TRBD1 or TRBD2 (6 bases each). This CDR3 has 13 residues. Looked up from germline, CDR1 is SGHRS and CDR2 is YFSETQ. CDR3 sequence (DNA): TGCGCTATCAGAGGGGGGACAACCGGGGAGCTGTTTTTT. It specifies CAIRGGTTGELFF.

The V gene is TRBV6-1, the J gene TRBJ2-1; 10 nucleotides agree with TRBD2. This CDR3 contains 16 residues. The germline gives CDR1 MNHNS, CDR2 SASEGT. The ends lost 6 bases at V and 7 bases at J; junction bases unmatched: 12. In nucleotides, the CDR3 is TGTGCCAGCAGGGGCAGCGGGAGGGAAGTGAGAAATGAGCAGTTCTTC. Translated, it gives CASRGSGREVRNEQFF.

The CDR3 loop reads CASSLEQSYSYEQYF. The DNA for the CDR3 is TGTGCCAGCAGCTTGGAACAGTCCTACTCCTACGAGCAGTACTTC. The J gene is TRBJ2-7, the V gene TRBV6-1; D is unresolved. The CDR3 consists of 15 residues. Germline CDR1 is MNHNS and CDR2 is SASEGT. Trimming pared 6 bases from V and 0 bases from J, leaving 15 bases between.

This clonotype was seen only once. V gene TRBV7-8 combines with J gene TRBJ2-3, with 14 bases lining up with TRBD2. The trim removed 4 bases at V and 0 bases at J, leaving 0 bases unmatched. The CDR3 extends over 16 amino acids. Germline V gives CDR1 SGHVS, CDR2 FQNEAQ. As DNA, the CDR3 is TGTGCCAGCAGCTGGACTAGCGGGGGGAGCACAGATACGCAGTATTTT. Its translation: CASSWTSGGSTDTQYF.

The chain combines TRBV27 with TRBJ1-5; D unresolved. The CDR3 extends over 15 amino acids. CDR1 is MNHEY, CDR2 SMNVEV, per germline (reference sequence). Deletions cut 4 bases from V and 1 base from J, with 11 bases between. The CDR3 DNA sequence: TGTGCCAGCAGTTGGGGAGGACTCAGCAATCAGCCCCAGCATTTT. Translation gives CASSWGGLSNQPQHF.

This clonotype was observed a few times. The rearrangement links TRBV4-2 to TRBJ2-1; 10 bases are a match to TRBD2. V shed 0 bases, J shed 6 bases, and the junction held 11 bases outside the gene matches. From germline, CDR1 is LGHNA and CDR2 YNFKEQ. This CDR3 region has 18 residues. The CDR3 protein is CASSQDLSWLAGVNEQFF. The CDR3 region has the DNA TGTGCCAGCAGCCAAGATCTGTCCTGGCTAGCGGGAGTCAATGAGCAGTTCTTC.